A single sample is the source of the 28 T cell receptor beta chains below, sequenced in a study of high-grade serous ovarian cancer treatment subgroups. Sequencing was performed with immunoSEQ multiplex PCR; in TCRdb, only in-frame clones are kept and a portion is missing. The table has 5,000 to 6,500 clones, about 70% seen once. The tumor samples were collected prior to definitive surgery or chemotherapy. Sequencing used tumor tissue. The receptors derive from a human donor with high-grade serous ovarian cancer.

CDR3 in DNA: TGTGCCAGCTCACCCCTCGGCGGTCGCGAGCAGTACTTC. Translation gives CASSPLGGREQYF. The rearrangement joins TRBV18 to TRBJ2-7; D not certain. The CDR3 is made up of 13 amino acids. V lost 3 bases and J lost 6, with 12 bases in between. Germline V CDR1 and CDR2: KGHSH, LQKENI.

With regard to this clone: At one end the junction does not follow the germline gene, possibly because of a read error. The chain uses TRBV5-5 and TRBJ1-1, with D perhaps matching TRBD1 (5 bases). Germline assignment: CDR1 SGHKS and CDR2 YYEKEE (reference sequence). This CDR3 is 15 amino acids long. The CDR3 spells CAGSSMGGENTEAFF. CDR3 sequence (DNA): TGTGCCGGCAGCTCTATGGGGGGTGAGAACACTGAAGCTTTCTTT.

The chain employs TRBV2 and TRBJ1-2; D not resolved. Trimming took off 3 bases at V and 2 bases at J, with 7 bases between the two ends. Germline V gives CDR1 SNHLY, CDR2 FYNNEI. The CDR3 has 13 amino acids. DNA of the CDR3: TGTGCCAGCAGTGAGAAGACAAACTATGGCTACACCTTC. It yields the protein CASSEKTNYGYTF.

The chain uses TRBV5-4 and TRBJ2-3, with 7 bases matching TRBD2. The ends lost 3 bases at V and 1 base at J; junction bases unmatched: 5. Germline assignment: CDR1 SGHNT and CDR2 YYREEE (reference sequence). The CDR3 has 15 residues. CDR3 sequence reads: CASSWGGRGTDTQYF. The CDR3 DNA reads as TGTGCCAGCAGCTGGGGAGGGAGGGGCACAGATACGCAGTATTTT. The whole variable domain, remainder taken from reference TRBV5-4 and TRBJ2-3, is ETGVTQSPTHLIKTRGQQVTLRCSSQSGHNTVSWYQQALGQGPQFIFQYYREEENGRGNFPPRFSGLQFPNYSSELNVNALELDDSALYLCASSWGGRGTDTQYFGPGTRLTVL.

The chain has TRBV18 and TRBJ1-1, with D tentatively TRBD1 (5 bases). Between the trimmed V and J ends, which lost 6 bases and 5 bases, there was a span of 13 bases. Germline V CDR1 and CDR2: KGHSH, LQKENI. This CDR3 has 13 residues. The CDR3 reads CASSPSGATEAFF. The DNA of the CDR3 is TGTGCCAGCTCCCCCAGCGGGGCAACTGAAGCTTTCTTT.

The chain uses TRBV11-2 and TRBJ2-1; weak D call: TRBD1 (6 bases). The CDR3 consists of 13 residues. Germline CDR1 and CDR2: SGHAT and FQNNGV. Trimming left V 6 bases short and J 6 bases short, with 12 bases between. CDR3 protein: CASSQQGFNEQFF. The CDR3 coding sequence is TGTGCCAGCAGTCAACAGGGTTTCAATGAGCAGTTCTTC. Using reference TRBV11-2 and TRBJ2-1 for the parts outside the CDR3, the full variable domain is EAGVAQSPRYKIIEKRQSVAFWCNPISGHATLYWYQQILGQGPKLLIQFQNNGVVDDSQLPKDRFSAERLKGVDSTLKIQPAKLEDSAVYLCASSQQGFNEQFFGPGTRLTVL.

This chain joins TRBV7-8 and TRBJ2-1, with D uncertain. The CDR3 has 15 amino acids. From germline, CDR1 is SGHVS and CDR2 FQNEAQ. V shed 0 bases and J shed 4 bases, with 10 bases lying between them. CDR3 loop: CASSLAESTYNEQFF. For the CDR3, the DNA is TGTGCCAGCAGCTTAGCGGAAAGTACTTACAATGAGCAGTTCTTC.

V usage is TRBV12-2 and J usage is TRBJ2-5. TRBV12-2 is tagged as a pseudogene. The CDR3 runs 17 residues. DNA for the CDR3: TGTGCAAGTCGCTTATCCCTCGCCGGGCGGAAACAAGAGACCCAGTACTTC. Its translation is CASRLSLAGRKQETQYF.

Points on this clone: Within the sample, other DNA sequences also encode this same CDR3. The V gene is TRBV19, the J gene TRBJ1-5, with D perhaps TRBD1 (6 bases). The length of the CDR3 is 14 residues. V lost 5 bases and J 4 bases, leaving 12 bases between the germline ends. CDR1 is LNHDA, CDR2 SQIVND, per germline (reference sequence). The CDR3 DNA reads TGTGCCAGTAGTCTAAGGGGGGCTAATCAGCCCCAGCATTTT. It codes for CASSLRGANQPQHF.

This clone was detected a few times. The V gene is TRBV5-4, the J gene TRBJ1-1; TRBD1 matches 7 bases. V lost 7 bases and J lost 3; bases outside the gene matches: 9. This CDR3 spans 14 amino acids. Germline V CDR1 and CDR2: SGHNT, YYREEE (reference sequence). The CDR3 loop reads CASSPGQMYTEAFF. Here the CDR3 DNA reads TGTGCCAGCTCGCCGGGACAGATGTACACTGAAGCTTTCTTT.

This clone was found a few times. The rearrangement uses TRBV4-3 and TRBJ1-2; D is unresolved. Trimming took off 0 bases at V and 8 bases at J, with 19 bases between the two ends. The CDR3 totals 16 residues. Per germline, CDR1 LGHNA and CDR2 YSLEER. The chain's CDR3 is CASSQDPGDSIEGYTF. In nucleotides, the CDR3 is TGCGCCAGCAGCCAAGATCCCGGGGATTCAATAGAGGGCTACACCTTC.

Of note for this clone: One end of the junction varies from germline; a read error may be responsible. The rearrangement uses TRBV7-2 and TRBJ2-7, with D perhaps matching TRBD1 (7 bases). The CDR3 sequence is 13 residues long. Per the germline V gene, CDR1 is SGHTA and CDR2 is FQGNSA. Written as DNA, the CDR3 is TGTGCCAGCAGCTTGACTAGTGGGCAGGGGGTACACTTC. This gives the protein CASSLTSGQGVHF.

V usage is TRBV5-6 and J usage is TRBJ2-3; D ambiguous. V gave up 8 bases and J gave up 2 bases, with 6 bases separating them. CDR1 SGHDT and CDR2 YYEEEE come from the germline V gene. The CDR3 consists of 11 residues. Written as DNA, the CDR3 is TGTGCCAGTCGATCCACAGATACGCAGTATTTT. Encoded protein: CASRSTDTQYF.

This sequence joins TRBV7-9 and TRBJ1-1; 8 bases are a match to TRBD1. Germline V CDR1 and CDR2: SEHNR, FQNEAQ (reference sequence). The CDR3 is 14 amino acids. The V segment lost 5 bases and the J segment 5 bases; nucleotides outside the gene matches: 7. In DNA, the CDR3 is TGTGCCAGCAGCGATCAGGGGGCGCGAACTGAAGCTTTCTTT. Translation gives CASSDQGARTEAFF.

The chain employs TRBV13 and TRBJ1-5; the D gene is possibly TRBD1 (5 bases). This CDR3 has 13 amino acids. Germline values: CDR1 PRHDT, CDR2 FYEKMQ (reference sequence). Trimming cost V 5 bases and J 9 bases, with 14 bases left between them. The CDR3 nucleotides read TGTGCCAGCAGCGGAGGGGAGTTTGGGCCCCAGCATTTT. Translated: CASSGGEFGPQHF.

The CDR3 reads CASSRDRAIGGELFF. Written as DNA, the CDR3 is TGTGCCAGCAGTCGTGACAGGGCGATCGGCGGGGAGCTGTTTTTT. V usage is TRBV2 and J usage is TRBJ2-2; 7 bases align to TRBD1. In germline, CDR1 is SNHLY, CDR2 FYNNEI. The CDR3 length is 15 residues. V was pared by 5 bases and J by 7 bases, with 10 bases of the junction left unmatched.

The chain carries TRBV5-4 and TRBJ2-6; D not certain. There are 16 residues in the CDR3. Germline V CDR1 and CDR2: SGHNT, YYREEE (reference sequence). Trimming cost V 3 bases and J 2 bases, with 12 bases left between them. CDR3 in DNA: TGTGCCAGCAGCTCCTTAATATCTCCTGGGGCCAACGTCCTGACTTTC. Translating gives CASSSLISPGANVLTF.

The chain employs TRBV4-3 and TRBJ1-2; D not certain. Germline values: CDR1 LGHNA, CDR2 YSLEER. The CDR3 loop spans 12 amino acids. Trimming shortened V by 1 base and J by 5 bases, and 5 bases separated the two germline ends. Written as DNA, the CDR3 is TGCGCCAGCAGCCAAGCCGGTTATGGCTACACCTTC. It specifies CASSQAGYGYTF.

V usage is TRBV7-3 and J usage is TRBJ2-7; the match to TRBD1 covers 8 bases. The junction had 5 bases not matched to a gene; V was cut back by 5 bases and J by 2 bases. Germline V CDR1 and CDR2: SGHTA, FQGTGA. CDR3 length equals 14 residues. Here the CDR3 DNA reads TGTGCCAGCAGCGTCGGACAGGGCGCCTACGAGCAGTACTTC. Its protein product is CASSVGQGAYEQYF.

The chain is built from TRBV7-6 and TRBJ2-2, with D tentatively TRBD1 (6 bases). The CDR3 is 13 amino acids. The germline V gene encodes CDR1 SGHVS and CDR2 FNYEAQ. With 5 bases removed from V and 4 bases from J, the gap between germline ends came to 8 bases. The CDR3 DNA is TGTGCCAGCAGCCAGGGGTTCACCGGGGAGCTGTTTTTT. This translates into CASSQGFTGELFF.

V is TRBV5-4 and J is TRBJ2-1; no definite D call. V dropped 2 bases and J dropped 6 bases, with 9 bases sitting between them. This CDR3 region has 13 residues. CDR1 is SGHNT, CDR2 YYREEE, per germline (reference sequence). The CDR3 bases are TGTGCCAGCAGCTTAAAGCCCGGCAATGAGCAGTTCTTC. Translation gives CASSLKPGNEQFF.

This chain uses TRBV7-8 with TRBJ1-5; the match to TRBD1 covers 9 bases. In germline, CDR1 is SGHVS, CDR2 FQNEAQ. V trimming: 5 bases; J trimming: 7 bases; junction bases outside the gene matches: 6. The CDR3 is made up of 14 amino acids. CDR3 DNA sequence: TGTGCCAGCAGCCCCCGGACAGGGGAACAGCCCCAGCATTTT. Translating it yields CASSPRTGEQPQHF.

In its sample, this clone was seen a few times. The V and J genes are TRBV21-1 and TRBJ2-7; the table names TRBD2, a call not compared with the DNA. TRBV21-1 is labeled a pseudogene. The CDR3 spans 15 residues. CDR3 amino acids: CASGFGGDFGVEQYF. In DNA form, the CDR3 reads TGTGCCAGCGGGTTCGGGGGGGACTTTGGGGTCGAGCAGTACTTC.

The V call is TRBV7-9, the J call TRBJ1-6, with D perhaps matching TRBD1 (6 bases). CDR1 is SEHNR and CDR2 is FQNEAQ in the germline V gene (reference sequence). Trimming removed 5 bases from V and 7 bases from J, with 12 bases in between. The CDR3 runs to 14 residues. DNA of the CDR3: TGTGCCAGCAGCAAGGGGGGGGCGAATTCACCCCTCCACTTT. Translated, it gives CASSKGGANSPLHF.

The V call is TRBV28, the J call TRBJ1-4; D is uncertain. V was trimmed by 2 bases and J by 7 bases, leaving 5 bases between them. Germline V CDR1 and CDR2: MDHEN, SYDVKM. This CDR3 has 12 amino acids. CDR3 loop: CASSLPAEKLFF. CDR3 sequence (DNA): TGTGCCAGCAGTTTACCCGCTGAAAAACTGTTTTTT.

This clone was observed a few times. The chain is built from TRBV29-1 and TRBJ2-7; TRBD1 might be the D (5 bases). The CDR3 spans 16 residues. Trimming cost V 4 bases and J 0 bases, with 19 bases left between them. Germline V gene lookup returns CDR1 SQVTM and CDR2 ANQGSEA. In nucleotides, the CDR3 is TGCAGCGTTGGGCAGTGGATACAGGTAACCTCCTACGAGCAGTACTTC. This translates into CSVGQWIQVTSYEQYF.

This clone is large (0.1 to 1%). The CDR3 region is CASSLDTETGGYTF. The CDR3 region has the DNA TGCGCCAGCAGCTTGGACACAGAGACCGGTGGCTACACCTTC. V and J are TRBV5-1 and TRBJ1-2, with no clear D. Germline values: CDR1 SGHRS, CDR2 YFSETQ. The CDR3 is 14 amino acids. V lost 0 bases to trimming and J lost 7 bases, with 13 bases between them.

This clone was seen a few times. V and J are TRBV6-5 and TRBJ1-2; possibly TRBD1 for D (5 bases). CDR1 and CDR2 from the germline V gene are MNHEY and SVGAGI. This CDR3 region has 13 residues. The germline V and J ends were trimmed by 5 bases and 5 bases, with 12 bases remaining between them. As DNA, the CDR3 is TGTGCCAGCAGTGGCGGGACTTCGTATGGCTACACCTTC. Its protein product is CASSGGTSYGYTF.